The clone carrying this T cell receptor beta chain was seen a handful of times. Antigen: not known. The data were taken from a study of CD8 T cells in ankylosing spondylitis. Findings and caveats of the study: The disease-linked clones had a CD8+ phenotype and low blood frequencies.

The CDR3 is made up of 17 amino acids. CDR1 and CDR2 from the germline V gene are MGHRA and YSYEKL. With V trimmed by 0 bases and J by 2 bases, 5 bases remained unmatched. Using its own MiXCR run on the 5' RACE reads, TCRdb lists one record per CDR3 protein. The repertoire holds 150,000 to 200,000 distinct CDR3 sequences, with roughly 13% as singletons. Sequenced material: blood, either unsorted or a sorted T cell fraction (not recorded which). This sequence joins TRBV4-1 and TRBJ2-3, with 10 bases identical to TRBD2. This TCR came from a female donor with ankylosing spondylitis or in good health (not recorded which). The CDR3 nucleotides are TGCGCCAGCAGCCAAGATCGAGCGGGAGGGGTCACAGATACGCAGTATTTT. The encoded protein is CASSQDRAGGVTDTQYF.